A selection of T cell receptor beta chains follows, all from one sample in a study of blood T cells in healthy people across ages. TCRdb fed the 5' RACE reads into MiXCR, producing one record per CDR3 protein. The table lists approximately 810,000 distinct CDR3 sequences, about 34% of them singletons. The material sequenced was blood. All receptors come from a man between 18 and 29 years old in good health. The CDR3 runs from the conserved cysteine through the conserved F or W. D genes are given only for firm matches. Size is stated for part of the rows, as once, few or many counts, or as a class when the clone is expanded.

-	few	TRBV4-3	TRBJ1-5	CASSQDYGSSNQPQHF	TGCGCCAGCAGCCAAGATTATGGGAGCTCTAATCAGCCCCAGCATTTT
TRBD2	few	TRBV7-2	TRBJ2-7	CASSSRGLASPYNEQYF	TGTGCCAGCAGCTCCCGAGGACTAGCTTCTCCCTACAATGAGCAGTACTTC
-	-	TRBV7-9	TRBJ2-1	CASSLDEGGEQFF	TGTGCCAGCAGCTTAGACGAGGGGGGCGAGCAGTTCTTC
TRBD1	-	TRBV5-5	TRBJ1-1	CASSAGQGARAFF	TGTGCCAGCAGCGCCGGACAGGGGGCGAGAGCTTTCTTT
-	few	TRBV7-9	TRBJ1-1	CASSLFKNMNTEAFF	TGTGCCAGCAGCTTATTCAAGAACATGAACACTGAAGCTTTCTTT
-	-	TRBV25-1	TRBJ2-1	CASSAGGGGDNEQFF	TGTGCCAGCAGTGCGGGTGGGGGGGGCGACAATGAGCAGTTCTTC
-	-	TRBV4-2	TRBJ2-5	CASSQELARDEQYF	TGTGCCAGCAGCCAAGAGCTAGCGAGGGATGAGCAGTACTTC
-	few	TRBV4-3	TRBJ1-2	CASSQDRGGANYGYTF	TGCGCCAGCAGCCAAGATCGAGGGGGGGCGAACTATGGCTACACCTTC
-	few	TRBV6-5	TRBJ2-1	CASSFLRQEGQFF	TGTGCCAGCAGTTTTCTCAGACAGGAAGGGCAGTTCTTC
-	-	TRBV5-1	TRBJ2-1	CASSLGPSENYNEQFF	TGCGCCAGCAGCTTGGGCCCTAGCGAGAACTACAATGAGCAGTTCTTC
TRBD1	many	TRBV7-2	TRBJ2-1	CASSLDRGSYNEQFF	TGTGCCAGCAGTTTAGACAGGGGGTCCTACAATGAGCAGTTCTTC
-	few	TRBV2	TRBJ2-3	CASTRQGGPDTQYF	TGTGCCAGCACCCGACAGGGAGGGCCAGATACGCAGTATTTT
-	-	TRBV7-2	TRBJ1-3	CASSLEWASSGNTIYF	TGTGCCAGCAGCTTAGAATGGGCGAGCTCTGGAAACACCATATATTTT
-	-	TRBV6-6	TRBJ1-2	CASSRGFGYGYTF	TGTGCCAGCAGTCGTGGTTTCGGCTATGGCTACACCTTC
TRBD1	few	TRBV25-1	TRBJ1-2	CASSPSGTGGRGYGYTF	TGTGCCAGCAGTCCATCCGGGACAGGGGGCCGAGGCTATGGCTACACCTTC
-	few	TRBV6-5	TRBJ1-6	CASSYVDNSPLHF	TGTGCCAGCAGTTACGTAGATAATTCACCCCTCCACTTT
TRBD1	few	TRBV9	TRBJ2-5	CASSDRGLPQETQYF	TGTGCCAGCAGCGACAGGGGGCTACCACAAGAGACCCAGTACTTC
-	few	TRBV3-1	TRBJ1-4	CASSQVFIGIGEEKLFF	TGTGCCAGCAGCCAAGTTTTCATCGGGATTGGAGAAGAAAAACTGTTTTTT
-	-	TRBV7-2	TRBJ2-1	CASSPRESYNEQFF	TGTGCCAGCAGCCCGCGGGAATCCTACAATGAGCAGTTCTTC
TRBD2	-	TRBV12-3/TRBV12-4	TRBJ2-3	CASSLQASGMGDTQYF	TGTGCCAGCAGTTTACAGGCTAGCGGGATGGGAGATACGCAGTATTTT